Listed below are T cell receptor beta chains from one sample, sequenced in a study of T cell repertoires in cytomegalovirus infection. The antigens these receptors bind are not known. TCRdb re-derived calls from the reads in MiXCR, one entry per CDR3 protein. This sample yields about half a million distinct CDR3 sequences, of which about 42% are seen a single time; about 41% belongs to the top ten. The sample was cultured PBMCs, taken from culture after CMV antigen stimulation. The source of these receptors is a human donor in good health (CMV status not recorded). Some clones in this sample may be carry-over from other donors' samples. Each CDR3 is given without its conserved first and last residue. Fields, in order: J gene, V gene, CDR3 protein.

j_call: TRBJ1-5; v_call: TRBV15; cdr3_aa: ATRRIGDTNQPQH
j_call: TRBJ1-1; v_call: TRBV27; cdr3_aa: ASSLLAGGLETEAF
j_call: TRBJ1-1; v_call: TRBV6-1; cdr3_aa: ASSYGPYRDGPNTEAF
j_call: TRBJ1-6; v_call: TRBV7-6; cdr3_aa: ASSSMTGVGNSPLH
j_call: TRBJ2-2; v_call: TRBV7-2; cdr3_aa: ASSLDIALTGELF
j_call: TRBJ1-5; v_call: TRBV10-3; cdr3_aa: AISASGGGNNQPQH
j_call: TRBJ2-1; v_call: TRBV19; cdr3_aa: ASIESASSDNEQF
j_call: TRBJ2-7; v_call: TRBV7-2; cdr3_aa: ASSRDLPLYEQY
j_call: TRBJ2-7; v_call: TRBV12-3/TRBV12-4; cdr3_aa: ASSLFDFEQY
j_call: TRBJ2-3; v_call: TRBV14; cdr3_aa: ASSRGLTQRRHDTQY
j_call: TRBJ2-1; v_call: TRBV12-3/TRBV12-4; cdr3_aa: ASTDGGRIHNEQF
j_call: TRBJ1-2; v_call: TRBV2; cdr3_aa: ASTFRGPNYGYT
j_call: TRBJ1-5; v_call: TRBV7-2; cdr3_aa: ASSQAGPPLH
j_call: TRBJ2-3; v_call: TRBV27; cdr3_aa: ASSWRSSYTQY
j_call: TRBJ2-6; v_call: TRBV6-5; cdr3_aa: ASRQTGTGANVLT
j_call: TRBJ1-6; v_call: TRBV20-1; cdr3_aa: SAAGQGASSYNSPLH
j_call: TRBJ2-7; v_call: TRBV7-2; cdr3_aa: ASSSNRESEQY